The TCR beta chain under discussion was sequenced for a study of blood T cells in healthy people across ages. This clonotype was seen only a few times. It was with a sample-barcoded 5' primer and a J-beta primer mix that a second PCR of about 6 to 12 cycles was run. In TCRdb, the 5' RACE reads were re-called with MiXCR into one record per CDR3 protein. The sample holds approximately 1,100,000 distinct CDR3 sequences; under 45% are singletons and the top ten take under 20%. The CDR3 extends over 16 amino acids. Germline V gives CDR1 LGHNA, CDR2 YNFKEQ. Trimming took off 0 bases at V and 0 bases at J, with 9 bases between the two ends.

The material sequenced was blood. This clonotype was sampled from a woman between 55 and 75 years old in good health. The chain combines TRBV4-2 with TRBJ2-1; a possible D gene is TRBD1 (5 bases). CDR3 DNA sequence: TGTGCCAGCAGCCAAGATCAGGGTAGCTCCTACAATGAGCAGTTCTTC. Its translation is CASSQDQGSSYNEQFF.